Listed below are T cell receptor beta chains from one sample, sequenced in a study of early T cells in non-severe SARS-CoV-2 infection. In TCRdb, the 5' RACE reads were re-called with MiXCR into one record per CDR3 protein. The top ten clones hold 6.5% to 8.5% of a sample with around 84,000 distinct CDR3 sequences, approximately 15% of them seen once. Input material: whole blood. The receptors here all came from an adult who was a healthcare worker with PCR-confirmed SARS-CoV-2 infection or an uninfected control (not recorded which). Both conserved end residues are part of each CDR3. The D gene is left open where the match is weak. Not all rows give a size; the values are once, few, many and, for expanded clones, a class.

>TRBV5-5|TRBJ1-3|.|many
CASSLDPGALVPGNTIYF
TGTGCCAGCAGCTTGGACCCAGGGGCCCTTGTTCCGGGGAACACCATATATTTT
>TRBV2|TRBJ2-3|TRBD2|few
CASSELAGVPDTQYF
TGTGCCAGCAGTGAGTTAGCGGGAGTCCCAGATACGCAGTATTTT
>TRBV30|TRBJ2-1|.|many
CAWRSSDPLGNEQFF
TGTGCCTGGAGAAGCTCGGATCCACTCGGGAATGAGCAGTTCTTC
>TRBV12-3/TRBV12-4|TRBJ1-1|.|.
CASTTGTEAFF
TGTGCCAGCACGACGGGGACTGAAGCTTTCTTT
>TRBV12-3/TRBV12-4|TRBJ1-2|.|many
CASTAGRSSGGYTF
TGTGCCAGCACGGCCGGGAGGTCGAGTGGAGGCTACACCTTC
>TRBV9|TRBJ1-5|TRBD1|many
CASSPTGQGQQPQHF
TGTGCCAGCAGCCCGACAGGGCAGGGTCAACAGCCCCAGCATTTT
>TRBV4-1|TRBJ2-3|.|few
CASSQAPTDTQYF
TGCGCCAGCAGCCAAGCCCCCACAGATACGCAGTATTTT
>TRBV4-1|TRBJ2-7|TRBD1|many
CASQGEGAIPPNEQYF
TGCGCCAGCCAGGGCGAGGGGGCCATCCCCCCCAACGAGCAGTACTTC
>TRBV29-1|TRBJ2-1|TRBD2|.
CSVEVAGSYNEQFF
TGCAGCGTTGAGGTAGCGGGATCCTACAATGAGCAGTTCTTC
>TRBV5-1|TRBJ2-7|TRBD1|few
CASSFAGRGSYEQYF
TGCGCCAGCAGCTTCGCGGGCAGGGGGTCCTACGAGCAGTACTTC
>TRBV7-6|TRBJ2-1|.|few
CASSLTPEHDEQFF
TGTGCCAGCAGCTTAACCCCCGAACATGATGAGCAGTTCTTC
>TRBV29-1|TRBJ1-1|TRBD1|.
CSVSQGGGTLEAFF
TGCAGCGTTTCCCAAGGGGGCGGAACTCTTGAAGCTTTCTTT
>TRBV7-9|TRBJ2-3|TRBD1|many
CASSYRDRGYSDTQYF
TGTGCCAGCAGCTACCGGGACAGGGGCTATTCAGATACGCAGTATTTT
>TRBV4-2|TRBJ2-7|TRBD2|.
CASSQPGLAYEQYF
TGTGCCAGCAGCCAGCCCGGACTAGCCTACGAGCAGTACTTC
>TRBV4-1|TRBJ1-3|.|.
CASSQETYSGNTIYF
TGCGCCAGCAGCCAAGAAACGTACTCTGGAAACACCATATATTTT
>TRBV19|TRBJ2-3|TRBD1|.
CASSGMMTGMADTQYF
TGTGCCAGTTCCGGGATGATGACAGGGATGGCAGATACGCAGTATTTT
>TRBV19|TRBJ2-2|.|.
CASTAGAGTGELFF
TGTGCCAGTACAGCAGGGGCGGGCACCGGGGAGCTGTTTTTT
>TRBV20-1|TRBJ2-7|TRBD1|.
CSARASRRTGGAPGPYEQYF
TGCAGTGCTAGAGCGAGTAGACGGACAGGGGGCGCCCCAGGACCCTACGAGCAGTACTTC
>TRBV30|TRBJ1-6|.|.
CAWGRLAGNSPLHF
TGTGCCTGGGGTAGACTTGCTGGGAATTCACCCCTCCACTTT
>TRBV19|TRBJ2-7|TRBD1|.
CASSIESQGAYEQYF
TGTGCCAGTAGTATTGAAAGCCAGGGGGCCTACGAGCAGTACTTC
>TRBV6-5|TRBJ1-1|.|few
CASSSNGGGTEAFF
TGTGCCAGCAGTTCTAACGGGGGTGGCACTGAAGCTTTCTTT
>TRBV7-2|TRBJ2-3|TRBD2|few
CASSLRGGRARADTQYF
TGTGCCAGCAGCTTACGGGGCGGGAGGGCCCGCGCAGATACGCAGTATTTT
>TRBV7-2|TRBJ2-1|TRBD2|many
CASSLAGGPDEQFF
TGTGCCAGCAGCTTAGCGGGAGGGCCCGATGAGCAGTTCTTC
>TRBV3-1|TRBJ1-1|TRBD1|.
CASSQAKTGKDTEAFF
TGTGCCAGCAGCCAAGCGAAGACAGGGAAGGACACTGAAGCTTTCTTT
>TRBV7-9|TRBJ1-2|.|few
CASSTGRPYGYTF
TGTGCCAGCAGTACCGGGCGGCCCTATGGCTACACCTTC
>TRBV28|TRBJ2-5|TRBD2|few
CASSLGLAGGTETQYF
TGTGCCAGCAGTTTGGGACTAGCGGGAGGAACAGAGACCCAGTACTTC
>TRBV5-6|TRBJ2-3|.|.
CASSLRDPGADTQYF
TGTGCCAGCAGCTTACGGGACCCCGGGGCAGATACGCAGTATTTT
>TRBV5-1|TRBJ2-1|.|.
CASSLEKGELDEQFF
TGCGCCAGCAGCTTGGAGAAGGGTGAGCTGGATGAGCAGTTCTTC
>TRBV10-3|TRBJ2-4|.|many
CAISESAKNIQYF
TGTGCCATCAGCGAGTCGGCCAAAAACATTCAGTACTTC
>TRBV29-1|TRBJ2-7|TRBD2|.
CSVGTSGMMREQYF
TGCAGCGTTGGGACTAGCGGGATGATGCGCGAGCAGTACTTC